This T cell receptor (beta chain) comes out of a study of T cell repertoires in cytomegalovirus infection. Whole-study context: Recently identified HLA-C-restricted CMV epitopes were among the peptides used. Overall study results and limits: Ex vivo, HLA-C-restricted CMV-specific TCR beta clonotypes prevailed over the rest of the response. Individuals carrying CMV plus the relevant HLA were identified by cumulative frequency of public TCR beta families.

Details on this clonotype: Its cognate antigen is unknown.

TCRdb re-called the reads through MiXCR, storing one row per CDR3 protein. The table lists fewer than 55,000 distinct CDR3 sequences, roughly a fifth of them singletons, with around four fifths in the top ten. The germline gives CDR1 LGHNA, CDR2 YSLEER. The CDR3 sequence is 15 residues long. Trimming took 3 bases from V and 3 from J, leaving 11 bases between them. The clonotype was recovered from a human donor in good health (CMV status not recorded). Some clones in this sample may be carry-over from other donors' samples. Here the sequenced sample was CD8+ T cells from cultured PBMCs, taken from culture after CMV antigen stimulation. The chain recombines TRBV4-3 with TRBJ1-4, with D uncertain. CDR3 in amino acids: CASSQNNSPNEKLFF. The CDR3 DNA reads TGCGCCAGCAGCCAGAACAACTCCCCTAATGAAAAACTGTTTTTT.